These 12 T cell receptor beta chains share one sample of origin, sequenced in a study of cytomegalovirus exposure and HLA in healthy donors. Some clones are missing from TCRdb's copy, which holds only in-frame ones; the method was immunoSEQ multiplex PCR. Of some 110,000 clones in the sample, 75% to 90% were seen once. The specimen sequenced was PBMCs. The receptors were gathered from a man younger than 30 in good health and CMV-seropositive.

J is TRBJ1-5 and V is TRBV19; TRBD1 agrees at 7 bases. The CDR3 has 15 amino acids. Germline loops: CDR1 LNHDA, CDR2 SQIVND (reference sequence). The V and J ends lost 5 bases and 5 bases, in that order; junction bases with no gene match: 9. Written as DNA, the CDR3 is TGTGCCAGTAGTTGGGACAGCCGGATCGATCAGCCCCAGCATTTT. Translation gives CASSWDSRIDQPQHF.

As DNA, the CDR3 is TGTGCCAGTAGTATAGGAGGTTATTCCTACGAGCAGTACTTC. Amino acids: CASSIGGYSYEQYF. The chain is built from TRBV19 and TRBJ2-7, with D hard to call. Germline values: CDR1 LNHDA, CDR2 SQIVND (reference sequence). V was shortened by 1 base and J by 1 base, with 8 bases between the two germline ends. The CDR3 totals 14 residues.

The chain is built from TRBV9 and TRBJ1-1, with D unresolved. V lost 4 bases and J 1 base, leaving 11 bases between the germline ends. The CDR3 runs to 14 residues. CDR1 and CDR2 (germline): SGDLS, YYNGEE. DNA of the CDR3: TGTGCCAGCAGCTTTGGTCGGGGGAACACTGAAGCTTTCTTT. Protein: CASSFGRGNTEAFF.

This clone occurred once. The chain carries TRBV7-2 and TRBJ2-3, with D tentatively TRBD2 (5 bases). Germline loops: CDR1 SGHTA, CDR2 FQGNSA. There are 15 residues in the CDR3. The ends were cut back, 4 bases at V and 0 bases at J, with 11 bases in the middle. In nucleotides, the CDR3 is TGTGCCAGCAGCTGGAAAGCGGTGAGCACAGATACGCAGTATTTT. Its translation is CASSWKAVSTDTQYF.

The chain uses TRBV5-1 and TRBJ1-4, with D possibly TRBD1 on 5 matching bases. There are 21 residues in the CDR3. Trimming removed 1 base at V and 0 bases at J, with 25 bases between. CDR1 SGHRS and CDR2 YFSETQ come from the germline V gene. CDR3 sequence (DNA): TGCGCCAGCAGCTTGCGGCTGTCAGGGCTCGCCCCCCGTGCAACTAATGAAAAACTGTTTTTT. This translates into CASSLRLSGLAPRATNEKLFF.

The chain combines TRBV4-2 with TRBJ2-7; D is ambiguous. Trimming took off 0 bases at V and 7 bases at J, with 10 bases between the two ends. In germline, CDR1 is LGHNA, CDR2 YNFKEQ. The CDR3 runs 13 residues. CDR3 sequence: CASSQDSTREQYF. In DNA, the CDR3 is TGTGCCAGCAGCCAAGATTCCACTCGGGAGCAGTACTTC.

The chain uses TRBV11-2 and TRBJ2-4; tentative D call: TRBD2 (6 bases). Germline V CDR1 and CDR2: SGHAT, FQNNGV. The CDR3 spans 14 residues. Deletions cut 1 base from V and 4 bases from J, with 8 bases between. CDR3 region: CASSLVRGKNIQYF. In DNA, the CDR3 is TGTGCCAGCAGCTTAGTCCGGGGGAAAAACATTCAGTACTTC.

The chain joins TRBV7-9 to TRBJ1-2, with 7 bases that match TRBD1. Trimming took 6 bases from V and 6 from J; bases not matched to a gene: 19. Germline V lookup: CDR1 SEHNR, CDR2 FQNEAQ (reference sequence). The CDR3 sequence is 17 residues long. CDR3 bases: TGTGCCAGCAGTTCCCCGAGGAAGGGGGCGCATTTGAATGGCTACACCTTC. Its protein product is CASSSPRKGAHLNGYTF.

The V gene is TRBV5-8, the J gene TRBJ2-7, with TRBD1 as a possible D gene (5 bases). CDR3 size: 12 residues. Germline CDR1 is SGHTS and CDR2 is YDEGEE. Trimming took off 4 bases at V and 3 bases at J, with 8 bases between the two ends. CDR3 loop: CASSLTDYEQYF. DNA for the CDR3: TGTGCCAGCAGCCTGACAGACTACGAGCAGTACTTC.

The sample holds a few counts of this clone. The J gene is TRBJ2-7, the V gene TRBV19; 9 bases agree with TRBD1. The CDR3 totals 15 residues. The germline V gene encodes CDR1 LNHDA and CDR2 SQIVND (reference sequence). J lost 1 base, V lost 6 bases, and 7 bases had no gene match. The chain's CDR3 is CASSSGTGPSYEQYF. CDR3 nucleotide sequence: TGTGCCAGTAGCTCCGGGACAGGGCCTTCCTACGAGCAGTACTTC.

The genes are TRBV15 and TRBJ2-3, with 8 bases fitting TRBD2. The germline gives CDR1 LNHNV, CDR2 YYDKDF (reference sequence). J gave up 2 bases and V 0 bases, and 10 bases lay outside the gene matches. This CDR3 comprises 18 residues. CDR3 nucleotide sequence: TGTGCCACCAGCAGAGATAAAGGGCGGGGGGCTTCCACAGATACGCAGTATTTT. It encodes CATSRDKGRGASTDTQYF. Supplemented by reference TRBV15 and TRBJ2-3, the full variable domain reads DAMVIQNPRYQVTQFGKPVTLSCSQTLNHNVMYWYQQKSSQAPKLLFHYYDKDFNNEADTPDNFQSRRPNTSFCFLDIRSPGLGDTAMYLCATSRDKGRGASTDTQYFGPGTRLTVL.

The chain couples TRBV5-6 to TRBJ2-3; the D is unclear. Trimming removed 0 bases from V and 6 bases from J, with 5 bases in between. The germline CDR1 and CDR2 sequences are SGHDT and YYEEEE. This CDR3 has 12 residues. The CDR3 region is CASSLVGDTQYF. The CDR3 coding sequence is TGTGCCAGCAGCTTGGTCGGGGATACGCAGTATTTT.